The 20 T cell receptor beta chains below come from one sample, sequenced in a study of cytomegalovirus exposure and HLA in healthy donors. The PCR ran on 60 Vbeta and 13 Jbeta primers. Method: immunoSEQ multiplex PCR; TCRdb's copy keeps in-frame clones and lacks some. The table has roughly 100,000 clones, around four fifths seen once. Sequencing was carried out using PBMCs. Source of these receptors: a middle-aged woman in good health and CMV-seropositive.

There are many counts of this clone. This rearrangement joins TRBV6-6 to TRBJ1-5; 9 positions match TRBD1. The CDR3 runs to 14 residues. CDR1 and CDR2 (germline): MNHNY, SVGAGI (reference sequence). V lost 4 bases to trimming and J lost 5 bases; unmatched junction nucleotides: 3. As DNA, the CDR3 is TGTGCCAGCAGTTGGGACAGGGAGCATCAGCCCCAGCATTTT. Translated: CASSWDREHQPQHF.

The CDR3 DNA sequence: TGTGCCAGCTCCAGGACAGGGAGACCCTCCGGGGAGCTGTTTTTT. Encoded protein: CASSRTGRPSGELFF. The rearrangement uses TRBV18 and TRBJ2-2; the match to TRBD1 covers 8 bases. The CDR3 loop spans 15 amino acids. Germline CDR1 reads KGHSH; CDR2 reads LQKENI. The ends lost 6 bases at V and 6 bases at J; junction bases unmatched: 9.

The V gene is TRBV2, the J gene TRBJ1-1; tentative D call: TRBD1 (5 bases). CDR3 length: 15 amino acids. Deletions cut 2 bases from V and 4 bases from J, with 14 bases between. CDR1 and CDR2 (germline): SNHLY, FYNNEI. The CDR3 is CASSEMRQGLTEAFF. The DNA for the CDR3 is TGTGCCAGCAGTGAAATGCGGCAGGGTCTCACTGAAGCTTTCTTT.

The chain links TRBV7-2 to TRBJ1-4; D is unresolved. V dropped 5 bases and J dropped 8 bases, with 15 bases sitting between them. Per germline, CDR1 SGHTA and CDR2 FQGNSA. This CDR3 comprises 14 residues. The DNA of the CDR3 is TGTGCCAGCAGCCGAGATAATTTCGAGGAAAAACTGTTTTTT. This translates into CASSRDNFEEKLFF.

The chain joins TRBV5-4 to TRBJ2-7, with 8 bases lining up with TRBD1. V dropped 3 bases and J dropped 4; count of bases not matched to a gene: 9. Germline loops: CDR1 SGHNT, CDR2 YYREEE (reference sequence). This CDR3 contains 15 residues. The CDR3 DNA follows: TGTGCCAGCAGCTCAGGGGGGACAGGACTTTACGAGCAGTACTTC. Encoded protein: CASSSGGTGLYEQYF.

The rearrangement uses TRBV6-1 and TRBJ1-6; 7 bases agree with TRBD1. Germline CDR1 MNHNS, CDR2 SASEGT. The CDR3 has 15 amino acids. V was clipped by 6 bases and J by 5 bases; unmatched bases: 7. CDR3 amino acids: CASRRDSQHNSPLHF. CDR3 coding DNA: TGTGCCAGCAGACGGGACAGTCAGCATAATTCACCCCTCCACTTT.

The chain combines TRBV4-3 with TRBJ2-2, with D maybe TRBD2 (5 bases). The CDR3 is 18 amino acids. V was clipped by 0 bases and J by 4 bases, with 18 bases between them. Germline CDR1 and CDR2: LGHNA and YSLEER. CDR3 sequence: CASSQDALAGIVTGELFF. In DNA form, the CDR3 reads TGCGCCAGCAGCCAAGATGCCCTAGCCGGGATTGTCACCGGGGAGCTGTTTTTT.

The CDR3 region has the DNA TGCGCCAGCAGCTCGGACAGGGGGGAAAGCACAGATACGCAGTATTTT. The encoded protein is CASSSDRGESTDTQYF. The chain is built from TRBV5-1 and TRBJ2-3; 10 positions agree with TRBD1. The CDR3 spans 16 residues. Germline V lookup: CDR1 SGHRS, CDR2 YFSETQ. V trimming: 3 bases; J trimming: 0 bases; junction bases outside the gene matches: 4.

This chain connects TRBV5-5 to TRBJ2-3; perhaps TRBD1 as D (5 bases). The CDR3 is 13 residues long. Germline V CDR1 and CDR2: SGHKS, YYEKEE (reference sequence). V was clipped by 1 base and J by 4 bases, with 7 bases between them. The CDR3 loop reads CASSLQGPDTQYF. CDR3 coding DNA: TGTGCCAGCAGCTTGCAGGGTCCAGATACGCAGTATTTT.

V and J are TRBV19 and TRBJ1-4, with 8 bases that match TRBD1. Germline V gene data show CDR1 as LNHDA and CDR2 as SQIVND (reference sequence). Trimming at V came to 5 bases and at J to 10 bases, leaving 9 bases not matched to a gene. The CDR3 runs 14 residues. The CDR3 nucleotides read TGTGCCAGTAGTCGGGCAGGGGGCGCAGGAAAACTGTTTTTT. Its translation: CASSRAGGAGKLFF.

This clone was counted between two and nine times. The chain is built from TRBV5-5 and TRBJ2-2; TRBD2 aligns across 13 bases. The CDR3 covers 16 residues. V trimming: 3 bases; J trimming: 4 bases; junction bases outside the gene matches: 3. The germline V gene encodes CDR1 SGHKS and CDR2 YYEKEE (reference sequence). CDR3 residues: CASSSGTSGTTGELFF. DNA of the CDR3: TGTGCCAGCAGCTCCGGGACTAGCGGGACCACCGGGGAGCTGTTTTTT.

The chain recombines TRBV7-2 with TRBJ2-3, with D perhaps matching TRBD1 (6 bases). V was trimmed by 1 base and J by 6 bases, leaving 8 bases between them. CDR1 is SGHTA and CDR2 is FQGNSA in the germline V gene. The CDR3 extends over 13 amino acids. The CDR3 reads CASSLGGRDTQYF. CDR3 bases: TGTGCCAGCAGCTTAGGGGGGCGGGATACGCAGTATTTT.

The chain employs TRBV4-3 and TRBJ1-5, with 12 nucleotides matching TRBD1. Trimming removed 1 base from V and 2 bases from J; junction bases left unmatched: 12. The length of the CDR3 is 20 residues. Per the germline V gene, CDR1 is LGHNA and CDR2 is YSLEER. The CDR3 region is CASSQGYRDRGLGGNQPQHF. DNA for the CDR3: TGCGCCAGCAGCCAAGGTTACCGGGACAGGGGGCTGGGTGGCAATCAGCCCCAGCATTTT.

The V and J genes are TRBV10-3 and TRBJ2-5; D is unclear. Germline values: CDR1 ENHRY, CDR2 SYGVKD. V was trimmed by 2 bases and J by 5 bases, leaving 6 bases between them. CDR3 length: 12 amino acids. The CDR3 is CAISEGAETQYF. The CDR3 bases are TGTGCCATCAGTGAGGGAGCTGAGACCCAGTACTTC.

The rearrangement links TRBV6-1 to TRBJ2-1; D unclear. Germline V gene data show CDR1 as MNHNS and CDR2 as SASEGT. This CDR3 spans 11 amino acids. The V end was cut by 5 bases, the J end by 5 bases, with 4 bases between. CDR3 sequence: CASSPNNEQFF. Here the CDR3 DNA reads TGTGCCAGCAGTCCCAACAATGAGCAGTTCTTC.

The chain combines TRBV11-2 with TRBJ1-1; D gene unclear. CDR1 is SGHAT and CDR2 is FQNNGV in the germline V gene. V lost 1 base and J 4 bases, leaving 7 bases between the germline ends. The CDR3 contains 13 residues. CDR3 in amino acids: CASSLAGGTEAFF. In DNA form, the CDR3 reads TGTGCCAGCAGCTTAGCGGGTGGCACTGAAGCTTTCTTT.

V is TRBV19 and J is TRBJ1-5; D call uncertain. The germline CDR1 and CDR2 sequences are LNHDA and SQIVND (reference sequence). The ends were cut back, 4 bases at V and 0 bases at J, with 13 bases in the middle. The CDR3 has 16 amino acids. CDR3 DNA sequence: TGTGCCAGTAGTACAAAAGCGGGCTATAGCAATCAGCCCCAGCATTTT. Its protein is CASSTKAGYSNQPQHF. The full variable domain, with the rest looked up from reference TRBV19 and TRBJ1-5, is DGGITQSPKYLFRKEGQNVTLSCEQNLNHDAMYWYRQDPGQGLRLIYYSQIVNDFQKGDIAEGYSVSREKKESFPLTVTSAQKNPTAFYLCASSTKAGYSNQPQHFGDGTRLSIL.

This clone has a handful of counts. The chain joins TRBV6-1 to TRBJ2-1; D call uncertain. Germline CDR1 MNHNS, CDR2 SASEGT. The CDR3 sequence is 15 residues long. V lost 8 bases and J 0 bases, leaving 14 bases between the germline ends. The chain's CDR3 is CASGRSGFSYNEQFF. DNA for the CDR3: TGTGCCAGCGGCCGATCAGGTTTCTCCTACAATGAGCAGTTCTTC.

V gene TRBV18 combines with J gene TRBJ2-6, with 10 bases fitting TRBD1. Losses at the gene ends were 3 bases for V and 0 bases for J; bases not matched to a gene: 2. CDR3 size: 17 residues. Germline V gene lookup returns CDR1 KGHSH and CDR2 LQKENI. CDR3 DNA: TGTGCCAGCTCACCGGGACAGGGGCACTCTGGGGCCAACGTCCTGACTTTC. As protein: CASSPGQGHSGANVLTF.

The chain's CDR3 is CASIWGVGSNQPQHF. The CDR3, as DNA: TGTGCCAGCATATGGGGGGTTGGTAGCAATCAGCCCCAGCATTTT. The J gene is TRBJ1-5, the V gene TRBV6-1; TRBD1 is a possible D gene (5 bases). This CDR3 region has 15 residues. Deletions cut 7 bases from V and 0 bases from J, with 13 bases between. Germline V gives CDR1 MNHNS, CDR2 SASEGT.